The T cell receptor (beta chain) under discussion was sequenced for a study of regulatory T cells in long-lasting Graves disease. Study results and caveats: The study found TRBV28, TRBJ1-2 and TRBJ2-5 favored in persistent disease.

CDR3 regions were amplified by Arm-PCR using iRepertoire HTBI primers to build TCR beta libraries. One entry per CDR3 protein, called by TCRdb with MiXCR from the multiplex PCR reads. The sample lists 250,000 to 300,000 distinct CDR3 sequences, approximately 20% occurring once. CDR1 is MGHDK, CDR2 SYGVNS, per germline. Trimming removed 4 bases at V and 10 bases at J, with 14 bases between. This CDR3 is 13 amino acids long. Time point meaning: newly diagnosed GD, antithyroid drugs for less than 3 months. Making the TCR library involved RNA that had been extracted from PBMCs. Of note for this clonotype: Its antigen is as yet unknown.

The sample was also reused in another study, on T cells in Graves' hyperthyroidism and ophthalmopathy.

The clonotype originates from a woman aged 30 to 39 with Graves disease. This material consisted of peripheral blood mononuclear cells (PBMCs), taken at new diagnosis, from a patient treated with antithyroid drugs. The chain has TRBV25-1 and TRBJ2-1; D unclear. CDR3 nucleotide sequence: TGTGCCAGCAGTGCCTTACGGGTGGAAGAGCAGTTCTTC. This translates into CASSALRVEEQFF.